Listed below are T cell receptor beta chains from one sample, sequenced in a study of tumor-infiltrating lymphocytes in primary liver carcinoma. TCRdb processed the multiplex PCR reads anew with MiXCR; each CDR3 protein has one entry. The table has around 60,000 distinct CDR3 sequences, roughly two thirds seen once; the top ten hold 40% to 45%. Material: liver tumor tissue from sampling region 4. The source of these receptors is a middle-aged man with primary liver carcinoma and hepatitis B virus infection. Both conserved end residues are part of each CDR3. D genes are given only for firm matches. A clone size is listed for some rows: how often the clone was seen (once, few, many), or a class if it is expanded.

J,size,V,D,DNA,CDR3
TRBJ2-5,.,TRBV5-4,TRBD2,TGTGCTAGCAGCTTGCCCGGGACTAGCGGGGTGACCCAGTACTTC,CASSLPGTSGVTQYF
TRBJ1-2,.,TRBV5-1,.,TGCGCCAGCAGCTTGAGTGCCAGGTCCCATGGCTACACCTTC,CASSLSARSHGYTF
TRBJ2-7,.,TRBV30,.,TGTGCCTGGAGTGTCGGTGGGAGCTCGGTCTACGAGAAGTACTTC,CAWSVGGSSVYEKYF
TRBJ1-5,many,TRBV6-2/TRBV6-3,TRBD1,TGTGCCAGCAGTTCCCACAGGGGGGGTCAGCCCCAGCATTTT,CASSSHRGGQPQHF
TRBJ2-3,.,TRBV12-3/TRBV12-4,.,TGTTCCAGCAGCTCCATGGCTGGGCAGTATTTT,CSSSSMAGQYF
TRBJ1-1,.,TRBV4-1,TRBD1,TGCGCCATCAGCCAAAAAGGGGGCGTACAGCGGACTGAAGCTTTCTTT,CAISQKGGVQRTEAFF
TRBJ2-5,medium-sized,TRBV29-1,TRBD1,TGCAGCGTGACAGGGGACCAAGAGACCCAGTACTTC,CSVTGDQETQYF
TRBJ2-3,.,TRBV4-3,.,TGCACCAACAGCCAACGGGCTTTCACAGATACGCAGTATTTT,CTNSQRAFTDTQYF
TRBJ2-3,.,TRBV11-2,.,TGTGCCAGCAGCGCCAACACAGATGCCAAGTATTTT,CASSANTDAKYF
TRBJ2-7,.,TRBV6-2/TRBV6-3,TRBD2,TGTGCCAGCAGCACTCCGACTAGCGAAGGGAGCGAGCAGTACTTC,CASSTPTSEGSEQYF
TRBJ2-5,.,TRBV11-2,.,TGTGCCAGTAACTTAGTTCTGGAAGAGACCCACTATTTC,CASNLVLEETHYF
TRBJ2-2,many,TRBV5-4,TRBD2,TGTGCCAGCAGCTGGGACTACTTCAACACCGGGGAGCTGTTTTTT,CASSWDYFNTGELFF
TRBJ1-1,.,TRBV4-1,.,TGCGCCAGCAGTCAAGTTAGGGATACTGAAGCTTTCTTT,CASSQVRDTEAFF
TRBJ2-1,many,TRBV5-1,.,TGCGCCAGCAGCTTGGATCATGAGCAGTTCTTC,CASSLDHEQFF
TRBJ2-1,.,TRBV5-5,TRBD1,TGTGCCAGTGGCCCTGGACAGGGCTCCTACAAAGAGCAGTTCTTC,CASGPGQGSYKEQFF
TRBJ2-3,.,TRBV4-2,.,TGTGCCAGCAGCCAATATTTCAGGGAGGAAGATACACAGTATTTT,CASSQYFREEDTQYF
TRBJ2-1,.,TRBV7-9,.,TGTGCCAGCAGCTTACTATATCAGGGGTCTAAGACAAATGAGCAGTTCTTC,CASSLLYQGSKTNEQFF
TRBJ2-1,.,TRBV29-1,TRBD2,TGCAGCCTACCGGGACTAGGATACAGTGAACAGTTCTTC,CSLPGLGYSEQFF
TRBJ2-2,.,TRBV2,.,TGTGTCAGCAGCCGATCGGAGAACACCGGGGAGCTGTTTTTT,CVSSRSENTGELFF
TRBJ2-7,.,TRBV4-3,TRBD1,TGCGCCAGCTGCCTCGAAGGGACAGCAGCTTACGAGCAGTGCTTC,CASCLEGTAAYEQCF
TRBJ2-3,many,TRBV7-9,.,TGTGCTTGGAGCACAGATACGCAGTATTTT,CAWSTDTQYF
TRBJ2-7,.,TRBV4-1,TRBD1,TGCGCCAGCAGCATCCGGACAGGGGGCACCTACGAGCAGTACTTC,CASSIRTGGTYEQYF